This entry is about one T cell receptor (beta chain). This CDR3 is 13 amino acids long. CDR1 is LNHDA and CDR2 is SQIVND in the germline V gene (reference sequence). V gave up 6 bases and J gave up 10 bases; unmatched junction bases: 11. TCRdb re-called the RT-PCR reads with MiXCR, one entry per CDR3 protein. The data show about 680,000 distinct CDR3 sequences, around 14% seen once. This chain joins TRBV19 and TRBJ2-5; 7 positions agree with TRBD1. The sequenced material came from memory CD4+ T cells from blood. The receptor comes from a female donor in good health, serving as a healthy control. CDR3 coding DNA: TGTGCCAGTAGCCGAGACAGGGCTGGGAACCAGTACTTC. Protein sequence: CASSRDRAGNQYF. Drawing the rest from reference TRBV19 and TRBJ2-5, the complete variable domain is DGGITQSPKYLFRKEGQNVTLSCEQNLNHDAMYWYRQDPGQGLRLIYYSQIVNDFQKGDIAEGYSVSREKKESFPLTVTSAQKNPTAFYLCASSRDRAGNQYFGPGTRLLVL.